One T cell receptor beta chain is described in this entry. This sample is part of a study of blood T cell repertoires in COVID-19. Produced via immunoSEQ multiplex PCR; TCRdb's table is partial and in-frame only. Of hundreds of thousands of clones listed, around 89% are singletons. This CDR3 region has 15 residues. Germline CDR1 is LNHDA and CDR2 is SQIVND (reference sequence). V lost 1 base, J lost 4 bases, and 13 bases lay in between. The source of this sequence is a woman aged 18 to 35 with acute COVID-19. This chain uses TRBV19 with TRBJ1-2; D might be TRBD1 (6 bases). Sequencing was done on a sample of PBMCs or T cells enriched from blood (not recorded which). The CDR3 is CASSIVFARGYGYTF. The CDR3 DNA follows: TGTGCCAGTAGTATAGTCTTTGCCAGGGGCTATGGCTACACCTTC.